These 26 T cell receptor beta chains originate from one sample sequenced in a study of shared clonotypes between healthy human individuals. The table came from immunoSEQ multiplex PCR; TCRdb's copy has only in-frame clones and leaves some out. The table has millions of clones, 85% to 95% seen once; the top ten hold 0.1% to 0.15%. Input material: naive CD4+ T cells sorted from blood. The subset here: CD45RA+ positively selected. The source of these receptors is a man younger than 35 in good health.

The gene calls are TRBV11-2 and TRBJ2-4, with D uncertain. The ends were cut back, 1 base at V and 0 bases at J, with 7 bases in the middle. The CDR3 length is 15 residues. The germline gives CDR1 SGHAT, CDR2 FQNNGV. Here the CDR3 reads CASSLADLAKNIQYF. The CDR3 DNA sequence: TGTGCCAGCAGCTTAGCTGACTTAGCCAAAAACATTCAGTACTTC.

This clone was counted once. The chain joins TRBV5-1 to TRBJ2-7; D gene unclear. In germline, CDR1 is SGHRS, CDR2 YFSETQ. Deletions cut 0 bases from V and 3 bases from J, with 16 bases between. The CDR3 is 16 amino acids. The DNA of the CDR3 is TGCGCCAGCAGCTTGGATCCGGTTACTGTACTCTACGAGCAGTACTTC. It codes for CASSLDPVTVLYEQYF.

The chain has TRBV7-8 and TRBJ1-6; a weak D match, TRBD1 (5 bases). CDR3 length: 18 amino acids. Trimming pared 1 base from V and 9 bases from J, leaving 22 bases between. Germline CDR1 SGHVS, CDR2 FQNEAQ. The CDR3 region is CASSLDRIRDRRSSPLHF. The CDR3 nucleotides read TGTGCCAGCAGCTTAGATAGGATCCGGGACCGGAGGAGTTCACCCCTCCACTTT.

V gene TRBV7-9 combines with J gene TRBJ2-3; unclear D gene. The V end lost 4 bases, the J end lost 2 bases, and 13 bases lay between the germline ends. Germline CDR1 SEHNR, CDR2 FQNEAQ (reference sequence). The CDR3 is 15 amino acids. The CDR3 coding sequence is TGTGCCAGCAGCTCGACAAGACTCAACACAGATACGCAGTATTTT. This sequence encodes CASSSTRLNTDTQYF. Looking up the rest from reference TRBV7-9 and TRBJ2-3 gives the full variable domain: DTGVSQNPRHKITKRGQNVTFRCDPISEHNRLYWYRQTLGQGPEFLTYFQNEAQLEKSRLLSDRFSAERPKGSFSTLEIQRTEQGDSAMYLCASSSTRLNTDTQYFGPGTRLTVL.

Comments on this clone: Different DNA sequences within this sample yield the same CDR3. The V gene is TRBV4-1, the J gene TRBJ2-1; TRBD1 matches at 8 bases. CDR3 length equals 16 residues. With V trimmed by 2 bases and J by 4 bases, 7 bases remained unmatched. The germline V gene encodes CDR1 MGHRA and CDR2 YSYEKL. The CDR3 is CASSQPDRGSYNEQFF. CDR3 in DNA: TGCGCCAGCAGCCAACCCGACAGGGGTTCTTACAATGAGCAGTTCTTC.

The V gene is TRBV4-2, the J gene TRBJ2-7; D call uncertain. This CDR3 has 14 residues. CDR1 and CDR2 (germline): LGHNA, YNFKEQ. Between the trimmed V and J ends, which lost 0 bases and 2 bases, there was a span of 8 bases. The CDR3 sequence: CASSQDHSTYEQYF. The CDR3 region has the DNA TGTGCCAGCAGCCAAGACCACAGTACCTACGAGCAGTACTTC.

This chain connects TRBV19 to TRBJ2-2; TRBD1 is a possible D gene (5 bases). This CDR3 is built from 14 residues. Germline V lookup: CDR1 LNHDA, CDR2 SQIVND (reference sequence). The V end was cut by 4 bases, the J end by 1 base, with 7 bases between. CDR3 sequence reads: CASSKQENTGELFF. CDR3 DNA sequence: TGTGCCAGTAGTAAACAGGAGAACACCGGGGAGCTGTTTTTT.

V and J are TRBV5-6 and TRBJ2-5; tentative D call: TRBD2 (6 bases). From germline, CDR1 is SGHDT and CDR2 YYEEEE. V shed 0 bases and J shed 3 bases, with 9 bases lying between them. The CDR3 contains 14 residues. This chain's CDR3 is CASSLGDWKETQYF. The DNA of the CDR3 is TGTGCCAGCAGCTTGGGGGACTGGAAAGAGACCCAGTACTTC.

This chain joins TRBV5-6 and TRBJ1-4; possibly TRBD1 for D (6 bases). CDR1 is SGHDT, CDR2 YYEEEE, per germline. The germline V and J ends were trimmed by 4 bases and 8 bases, with 21 bases remaining between them. CDR3 length: 16 residues. This CDR3 reads CASSAPWRGIGEKLFF. CDR3 in DNA: TGTGCCAGCAGCGCACCTTGGAGGGGGATAGGGGAAAAACTGTTTTTT. The full variable domain, in which reference TRBV5-6 and TRBJ1-4 provide the parts outside the CDR3, is DAGVTQSPTHLIKTRGQQVTLRCSPKSGHDTVSWYQQALGQGPQFIFQYYEEEERQRGNFPDRFSGHQFPNYSSELNVNALLLGDSALYLCASSAPWRGIGEKLFFGSGTQLSVL.

Comments on this clone: The DNA is omitted, as the CDR3 cannot be located on it reliably, and the CDR3 follows TCRdb's listing. The chain carries TRBV6-5 and TRBJ2-1; the table's D gene call, TRBD1, was not cross checked with the DNA. Per the germline V gene, CDR1 is MNHEY and CDR2 is SVGAGI. The CDR3 numbers 12 amino acids, ends counted. This CDR3 reads CASSWGTGTLFF.

V and J are TRBV27 and TRBJ1-2; the match to TRBD1 covers 8 bases. The germline CDR1 and CDR2 sequences are MNHEY and SMNVEV (reference sequence). The CDR3 has 13 residues. Trimming cost V 7 bases and J 2 bases; bases outside gene matches: 3. CDR3 nucleotides: TGTGCCAGCATGAGACAGGGGAACTATGGCTACACCTTC. Translated: CASMRQGNYGYTF.

This clone showed up just a few times. The chain combines TRBV7-2 with TRBJ2-7, with D hard to call. The germline gives CDR1 SGHTA, CDR2 FQGNSA. The CDR3 has 11 residues. Trimming removed 1 base at V and 6 bases at J, with 4 bases between. Here the CDR3 reads CASSLEVEQYF. The CDR3 bases are TGTGCCAGCAGCTTAGAGGTCGAGCAGTACTTC.

This sequence joins TRBV6-1 and TRBJ2-1, with D unclear. Trimming pared 4 bases from V and 4 bases from J, leaving 8 bases between. The CDR3 runs to 13 residues. The germline CDR1 and CDR2 sequences are MNHNS and SASEGT. In nucleotides, the CDR3 is TGTGCCAGCAGTGTGGATGCTTACAATGAGCAGTTCTTC. Translation: CASSVDAYNEQFF.

The chain is built from TRBV21-1 and TRBJ1-5; the DNA was not compared with TRBD1, the D call given in the table. TRBV21-1 is flagged as a pseudogene. The CDR3 is 15 residues long. The CDR3 region is CASSDGTGGRQPQHF. DNA for the CDR3: TGTGCCAGCAGCGACGGGACAGGGGGACGTCAGCCCCAGCATTTT.

The gene calls are TRBV10-3 and TRBJ1-5, with no clear D. There are 16 residues in the CDR3. Germline CDR1 reads ENHRY; CDR2 reads SYGVKD. Trimming left V 5 bases short and J 2 bases short, with 16 bases between. CDR3: CAISLSGMGGNQPQHF. CDR3 in DNA: TGTGCCATCAGTCTCTCGGGCATGGGTGGCAATCAGCCCCAGCATTTT.

This chain links TRBV7-2 with TRBJ1-1, with D tentatively TRBD1 (5 bases). The V and J ends lost 5 bases and 5 bases respectively, with 9 bases between them. Germline V gives CDR1 SGHTA, CDR2 FQGNSA. This CDR3 has 12 residues. As DNA, the CDR3 is TGTGCCAGCAGCCGGGGCGCGACTGAAGCTTTCTTT. It specifies CASSRGATEAFF.

The chain uses TRBV30 and TRBJ1-5; no definite D call. CDR1 is GTSNPN, CDR2 SVGIG, per germline (reference sequence). This CDR3 contains 13 residues. The V end was cut by 3 bases, the J end by 0 bases, with 6 bases between. Written as DNA, the CDR3 is TGTGCCTGGAGGACTAATAGCAATCAGCCCCAGCATTTT. Amino acids: CAWRTNSNQPQHF.

CDR3 amino acids: CASSLRFEQYF. Written as DNA, the CDR3 is TGTGCCAGCAGCTTACGGTTTGAGCAGTACTTC. The chain links TRBV11-2 to TRBJ2-7; D gene unclear. V lost 2 bases and J 7 bases, leaving 6 bases between the germline ends. The germline CDR1 and CDR2 sequences are SGHAT and FQNNGV. The CDR3 is made up of 11 amino acids.

This clone was recorded once. Distinct nucleotide sequences in the sample also encode this CDR3. The chain carries TRBV27 and TRBJ2-7, with 9 bases that match TRBD1. Germline trimming cut 5 bases from V and 6 bases from J; bases unmatched to any gene: 5. The CDR3 contains 13 residues. The germline gives CDR1 MNHEY, CDR2 SMNVEV (reference sequence). The chain's CDR3 is CASSIGTGSEQYF. CDR3 bases: TGTGCCAGCAGTATCGGGACAGGGTCCGAGCAGTACTTC.

The chain has TRBV11-2 and TRBJ2-5, with 8 positions matching TRBD1. This CDR3 contains 16 residues. Per the germline V gene, CDR1 is SGHAT and CDR2 is FQNNGV. V trimming: 1 base; J trimming: 1 base; junction bases outside the gene matches: 5. The CDR3 DNA reads as TGTGCCAGCAGCTTAGGAAGGACAGGGATCCAAGAGACCCAGTACTTC. Its translation: CASSLGRTGIQETQYF.

The DNA of the CDR3 is TGTGCCAGCAAGGAGGGTAATTCACCCCTCCACTTT. Residues: CASKEGNSPLHF. The chain combines TRBV7-9 with TRBJ1-6; no clear D gene. The CDR3 runs to 12 residues. The germline V and J ends were trimmed by 7 bases and 6 bases, with 7 bases remaining between them. CDR1 SEHNR and CDR2 FQNEAQ come from the germline V gene (reference sequence). Based on the CDR3 plus reference TRBV7-9 and TRBJ1-6, the full variable domain is DTGVSQNPRHKITKRGQNVTFRCDPISEHNRLYWYRQTLGQGPEFLTYFQNEAQLEKSRLLSDRFSAERPKGSFSTLEIQRTEQGDSAMYLCASKEGNSPLHFGNGTRLTVT.

The CDR3 loop is CASSIQVLYEQYF. CDR3 nucleotide sequence: TGTGCCAGCAGTATTCAGGTCCTCTACGAGCAGTACTTC. The chain combines TRBV6-1 with TRBJ2-7; unclear D gene. V was pared by 5 bases and J by 3 bases, with 11 bases between. Germline assignment: CDR1 MNHNS and CDR2 SASEGT. The CDR3 is 13 amino acids.

A note on this clone: The same CDR3 arises from other DNA sequences in this sample as well. The chain links TRBV7-2 to TRBJ2-5; D is unresolved. CDR3 length: 11 amino acids. CDR1 and CDR2 from the germline V gene are SGHTA and FQGNSA. Between the trimmed V and J ends, which lost 0 bases and 4 bases, there was a span of 0 bases. CDR3 DNA: TGTGCCAGCAGCTTAGCAGAGACCCAGTACTTC. Amino acids: CASSLAETQYF.

The chain has TRBV30 and TRBJ1-2; maybe TRBD1 (5 bases). The CDR3 runs 16 residues. Germline CDR1 GTSNPN, CDR2 SVGIG (reference sequence). The V end was cut by 2 bases, the J end by 3 bases, with 19 bases between. The CDR3 sequence: CAWSTKQGWTYYGYTF. DNA of the CDR3: TGTGCCTGGAGTACTAAGCAGGGTTGGACTTACTATGGCTACACCTTC.

This chain joins TRBV10-3 and TRBJ2-7; no reliable D call. The CDR3 is 15 amino acids. V was cut by 3 bases and J by 0 bases, with 12 bases left in between. Germline loops: CDR1 ENHRY, CDR2 SYGVKD. In DNA, the CDR3 is TGTGCCATCAGTGAATCGGTACAGAGCTCCTACGAGCAGTACTTC. It translates to CAISESVQSSYEQYF.

This rearrangement joins TRBV7-6 to TRBJ1-3, with D possibly being TRBD1 (6 bases). Trimming took 6 bases from V and 4 from J, leaving 13 bases between them. Germline CDR1 reads SGHVS; CDR2 reads FNYEAQ. This CDR3 region has 14 residues. The CDR3 DNA is TGTGCCAGCAGTCCTCAGGGGTACGGAAACACCATATATTTT. Its protein is CASSPQGYGNTIYF.